The 14 T cell receptor beta chains given below trace back to one sample, sequenced in a study of T cell repertoires in cytomegalovirus infection (dated by TCRdb to about 2019). The listed sequencing device is Illumina HiSeq 1500. The public reads were run again by TCRdb, first through fastp at Q25 and then through MiXCR, and only productive beta chains were kept. Rows with a matching CDR3 protein are joined into one entry that keeps the most common DNA and genes. Here the sample has 450,000 to 550,000 distinct CDR3 sequences; approximately 16% occur a single time. Clones ranked in the top ten supply about 24% of the sample. The specimen sequenced was CD8+ T cells from PBMCs. The receptors originated from a human donor in good health (CMV status not recorded). Some clones in this sample may be carry-over from other donors' samples.

The chain carries TRBV19 and TRBJ2-5; tentatively, D is TRBD2 (6 bases). CDR1 is LNHDA and CDR2 is SQIVND in the germline V gene (reference sequence). The CDR3 extends over 13 amino acids. The germline V and J ends were trimmed by 3 bases and 5 bases, with 10 bases remaining between them. This CDR3 is CASSIGRGETQYF. The CDR3 nucleotides are TGTGCCAGTAGTATTGGGCGGGGTGAGACCCAGTACTTC.

This clonotype was picked up a small number of times. The rearrangement joins TRBV28 to TRBJ1-6; D unclear. Germline V gene data show CDR1 as MDHEN and CDR2 as SYDVKM. CDR3 length: 17 residues. V was cut by 5 bases and J by 6 bases, with 20 bases left in between. The CDR3 bases are TGTGCCAGCAGTGTCCCCCGTAGGGTTAAGGCTAATTCACCCCTCCACTTT. Encoded protein: CASSVPRRVKANSPLHF.

This chain connects TRBV20-1 to TRBJ2-5, with D possibly being TRBD1 or TRBD2 (5 bases each). The CDR3 has 12 amino acids. The germline gives CDR1 DFQATT, CDR2 SNEGSKA (reference sequence). Trimming pared 0 bases from V and 5 bases from J, leaving 7 bases between. CDR3 region: CSARDEGETQYF. The CDR3 DNA sequence: TGCAGTGCTAGAGACGAGGGGGAGACCCAGTACTTC.

The V call is TRBV20-1, the J call TRBJ1-1; no clear D gene. Trimming took 1 base from V and 1 from J, leaving 7 bases between them. Germline V gene lookup returns CDR1 DFQATT and CDR2 SNEGSKA (reference sequence). This CDR3 contains 13 residues. CDR3 nucleotides: TGCAGTGCTAGAGGGCAGTCGAACACTGAAGCTTTCTTT. Translated, it gives CSARGQSNTEAFF.

As concerns this clonotype: The junction departs from the called germline gene at one end, perhaps through a read error. The rearrangement joins TRBV6-5 to TRBJ2-5; D may be TRBD1 or TRBD2 (5 bases each). CDR1 is MNHEY and CDR2 is SVGAGI in the germline V gene. The CDR3 runs to 13 residues. The CDR3 here is CSSTVGTGETQYF. As DNA, the CDR3 is TGTTCCAGCACCGTTGGGACCGGGGAGACCCAGTACTTC.

This clonotype was picked up many times. This rearrangement joins TRBV19 to TRBJ2-6; D call uncertain. The CDR3 loop spans 16 amino acids. Trimming took 7 bases from V and 1 from J, leaving 14 bases between them. Germline values: CDR1 LNHDA, CDR2 SQIVND (reference sequence). The CDR3 nucleotides read TGTGCCAGTAAAAGGACGCTCCGGTCTGGGGCCAACGTCCTGACTTTC. Its protein product is CASKRTLRSGANVLTF.

This clonotype was found many times. V and J are TRBV27 and TRBJ2-2, with unresolved D. Germline V gives CDR1 MNHEY, CDR2 SMNVEV (reference sequence). V lost 6 bases to trimming and J lost 5 bases, with 7 bases between them. The CDR3 contains 12 residues. The CDR3 sequence is CASSFRTGELFF. CDR3 sequence (DNA): TGTGCCAGCAGCTTCCGGACCGGGGAGCTGTTTTTT.

This clonotype was observed a handful of times. The V gene is TRBV9, the J gene TRBJ2-3; 7 bases match TRBD2. Germline lookup yields CDR1 SGDLS and CDR2 YYNGEE. Trimming at V came to 0 bases and at J to 4 bases, leaving 5 bases not matched to a gene. The CDR3 sequence is 15 residues long. The CDR3 nucleotides read TGTGCCAGCAGCGTAGCCCAGCGGGGACCAGATACGCAGTATTTT. Protein: CASSVAQRGPDTQYF.

In this sample, this clonotype turned up a few times. The chain couples TRBV10-3 to TRBJ2-3, with 8 bases fitting TRBD2. Trimming cost V 5 bases and J 2 bases; bases outside gene matches: 3. CDR3 length: 14 residues. From germline, CDR1 is ENHRY and CDR2 SYGVKD. Here the CDR3 DNA reads TGTGCCATCAGTAGCGGGGGATTCACAGATACGCAGTATTTT. The encoded protein is CAISSGGFTDTQYF.

The V and J genes are TRBV3-1 and TRBJ2-1; 7 nucleotides line up with TRBD1. Trimming took 6 bases from V and 1 from J; bases not matched to a gene: 12. CDR3 length: 17 amino acids. The germline V gene has CDR1 LGHDT and CDR2 YNNKEL (reference sequence). DNA for the CDR3: TGTGCCAGCAGTCCACTCGACAGGGTCGTTTCCTACAATGAGCAGTTCTTC. Translating it yields CASSPLDRVVSYNEQFF.

The chain has TRBV27 and TRBJ2-5; no definite D call. Per the germline V gene, CDR1 is MNHEY and CDR2 is SMNVEV (reference sequence). V was clipped by 5 bases and J by 1 base, with 11 bases between them. CDR3 length equals 14 residues. CDR3 nucleotides: TGTGCCAGCAGTACTCAACCCCTCCAAGAGACCCAGTACTTC. As protein: CASSTQPLQETQYF.

The table lists this clonotype with many counts. Its ends do not fully match the called genes, so a read error is possible. The V and J genes are TRBV7-9 and TRBJ2-5, with 11 positions matching TRBD2. The CDR3 contains 14 residues. CDR1 and CDR2 (germline): SEHNR, FQNEAQ (reference sequence). In nucleotides, the CDR3 is TGTGCCAGCAGGTTAGCGGGAGGGCCGGAGACCCAGTACTTC. This codes for CASRLAGGPETQYF.

This clonotype was detected many times. The V and J genes are TRBV7-8 and TRBJ1-6; no reliable D call. The germline CDR1 and CDR2 sequences are SGHVS and FQNEAQ. The V gene lost 5 bases and the J gene lost 17 bases, with 16 bases spanning the gap. The length of the CDR3 is 12 residues. The CDR3 region is CASSPPGLLIHF. The CDR3 DNA sequence: TGTGCCAGCAGCCCGCCCGGGCTATTGATCCACTTT.

This clonotype has only a few counts. The chain uses TRBV20-1 and TRBJ2-1, with D possibly called TRBD1 or TRBD2 (6 bases each). The germline V gene encodes CDR1 DFQATT and CDR2 SNEGSKA (reference sequence). The V gene lost 1 base and the J gene lost 15 bases, with 34 bases spanning the gap. CDR3 length: 18 residues. This CDR3 reads CSARVRGPSALLGGLGFF. CDR3 sequence (DNA): TGCAGTGCTAGAGTCAGGGGTCCCTCGGCCCTGCTAGGGGGGCTTGGGTTCTTC.